A selection of T cell receptor beta chains follows, all from one sample in a study of response to subunit inactivated influenza vaccine. TCRdb called the RT-PCR reads again in MiXCR, with one record for every CDR3 protein. The data show fewer than 400,000 distinct CDR3 sequences, around a fifth seen once. The source was PBMCs from blood, collected 21 months after vaccination. The receptors originated from a man aged 50-75 years who received an inactivated influenza vaccine. Both conserved end residues are part of each CDR3. A D gene is named only where the DNA matches it firmly. Clone size is shown for a subset of rows, as once, few, many or a class of expanded clone.

v_gene,j_gene,d_gene,abundance,CDR3nt,CDR3aa
TRBV5-4,TRBJ1-2,.,.,TGTGCCAGCAGCTTGGGAGGGAAAGACTATGGCTACACCTTC,CASSLGGKDYGYTF
TRBV5-1,TRBJ1-5,.,few,TGCGCCAGCAGCTTGGAGGGGTACAGCAATCAGCCCCAGCATTTT,CASSLEGYSNQPQHF
TRBV2,TRBJ1-5,.,.,TGTGCCAGCAGTGAGATGAATAGCAATCAGCCCCAGCATTTT,CASSEMNSNQPQHF
TRBV28,TRBJ2-1,.,.,TGTGCCAGCAGTTTCCTTAACAGGAACTTATGGGATGAGCAGTTCTTC,CASSFLNRNLWDEQFF
TRBV5-5,TRBJ2-7,.,.,TGTGCCAGCAGCTGGGCTCAACAGGGATACGAGCAGTACTTC,CASSWAQQGYEQYF
TRBV5-1,TRBJ1-4,TRBD1,.,TGCGCCAGCAGCAAGGGACAGCCTGCAACTAATGAAAAACTGTTTTTT,CASSKGQPATNEKLFF
TRBV7-6,TRBJ2-5,TRBD2,few,TGTGCCAGCAGCTCCCAACTAGCGGGGAACCAAGAGACCCAGTACTTC,CASSSQLAGNQETQYF
TRBV9,TRBJ2-2,TRBD1,few,TGTGCCAGCAGCGTAACCGGGACAGCTAACACCGGGGAGCTGTTTTTT,CASSVTGTANTGELFF
TRBV5-1,TRBJ1-2,.,many,TGCGCCAGCAGCTTGAAATCCGATGGCTACACCTTC,CASSLKSDGYTF
TRBV9,TRBJ2-7,.,.,TGTGCCAGCAGCGTAGACCTTACCCACGAGCAGTACTTC,CASSVDLTHEQYF
TRBV4-3,TRBJ1-4,.,many,TGCGCCAGCAGCCAAGAACAGGTTCCACAGAGAAAACTGTTTTTT,CASSQEQVPQRKLFF
TRBV14,TRBJ1-3,.,.,TGTGCCAGCAGCCAAACAGTGTTCCCTGGAAACACCATATATTTT,CASSQTVFPGNTIYF
TRBV6-5,TRBJ2-7,TRBD2,.,TGTGCCAGCAGTTACTCTCGGGTAGCGGGAGGGGACGAGCAGTACTTC,CASSYSRVAGGDEQYF
TRBV12-3/TRBV12-4,TRBJ1-5,.,few,TGTGCCAGCAGTTTAGGGAGTGGGCAGCCCCAGCATTTT,CASSLGSGQPQHF
TRBV20-1,TRBJ1-5,.,few,TGCAGTGCTAGAGATCTGAGGACGGCGGCTCTGTTGAGCAATCAGCCCCAGCATTTT,CSARDLRTAALLSNQPQHF
TRBV7-9,TRBJ1-5,.,few,TGTGCCAGCAGCCTACAGGGTGAGCCCCAGCATTTT,CASSLQGEPQHF
TRBV5-1,TRBJ1-5,.,few,TGCGCCAGCAGCTTGGGGGACAACCTTGGCAATCAGCCCCAGCATTTT,CASSLGDNLGNQPQHF
TRBV30,TRBJ1-4,.,.,TGTGCCTGTGGGGGGGCTGATAATGAAAAACTGTTTTTT,CACGGADNEKLFF
TRBV28,TRBJ1-1,.,few,TGTGCCAGCAGTTTATGGAGCAGGAAAAACACTGAAGCTTTCTTT,CASSLWSRKNTEAFF
TRBV7-9,TRBJ2-3,.,many,TGTGCCAGCAGCGTGAAGCAGGGCTCCACAGATACGCAGTATTTT,CASSVKQGSTDTQYF
TRBV12-3/TRBV12-4,TRBJ2-3,.,few,TGTGCCAGCAGTTTACTCACGGAAGATACGCAGTATTTT,CASSLLTEDTQYF
TRBV29-1,TRBJ2-2,TRBD2,.,TGCAGCGTTCAGCGGGATCCCGGGGAGCTGTTTTTT,CSVQRDPGELFF
TRBV5-4,TRBJ1-2,.,few,TGTGCCAGCAGCTTGTTTCGGCAGGCCGTAGGTGGCTACACCTTC,CASSLFRQAVGGYTF
TRBV10-3,TRBJ1-1,.,few,TGTGCCATCAGTGAGTATACAGGGGCTTTCTTT,CAISEYTGAFF
TRBV12-5,TRBJ2-4,.,.,TGTGCTAGTGGTTTGGTACCTGGGGGACTCCATTCTTTAGCCAAAAACATTCAGTACTTC,CASGLVPGGLHSLAKNIQYF
TRBV29-1,TRBJ2-3,TRBD1,few,TGCAGCGTGGACCGGGACAGGGGCACAGATACGCAGTATTTT,CSVDRDRGTDTQYF
TRBV27,TRBJ2-1,TRBD2,few,TGTGCCAGCAGTTTATCCATGGCGGGAGGGAGGACTGAGCAGTTCTTC,CASSLSMAGGRTEQFF
TRBV29-1,TRBJ2-2,.,few,TGCAGCGTTGAAGTCGCACGGGCCGGGGAGCTGTTTTTT,CSVEVARAGELFF
TRBV5-6,TRBJ1-5,.,few,TGTGCCAGCAGCTTGGACCCGGATCAGCCCCAGCATTTT,CASSLDPDQPQHF
TRBV7-9,TRBJ2-3,.,.,TGTGCCAGCAGCTTATACGGGAGACACGGCACAGATACGCAGTATTTT,CASSLYGRHGTDTQYF
TRBV12-3/TRBV12-4,TRBJ2-5,TRBD1,.,TGTGCCAGCAGTCCGGGCAGGGGGCGCGGAGAGACCCAGTACTTC,CASSPGRGRGETQYF
TRBV20-1,TRBJ1-1,TRBD1,.,TGCAGTGCTAAAACTTCGACAGGGTTTGCCGAAGCTTTCTTT,CSAKTSTGFAEAFF
TRBV19,TRBJ1-1,.,many,TGTGCCAGTAGCTGGGGGACGAACTCGAACACTGAAGCTTTCTTT,CASSWGTNSNTEAFF
TRBV20-1,TRBJ2-3,TRBD2,many,TGCAGTGTTACACCGGGACTAGCTACAGATACGCAGTATTTT,CSVTPGLATDTQYF
TRBV6-5,TRBJ1-5,.,.,TGTGTCAGCAGTTACCGGCAGGGGAACAATCAGCCCCAGCATTTT,CVSSYRQGNNQPQHF
TRBV6-2/TRBV6-3,TRBJ2-6,.,few,TGTGCCAGCAGTTACGCGTCCTCTGGGGCCAACGTCCTGACTTTC,CASSYASSGANVLTF
TRBV28,TRBJ2-2,.,few,TGTGCCAGCAGACGACGGACCCCAGGGACCGGGGAGCTGTTTTTT,CASRRRTPGTGELFF
TRBV12-3/TRBV12-4,TRBJ1-1,.,.,TGTGCCAGCAGTGAACAGTTACTTTCGCCTGAAGCTTTCTTT,CASSEQLLSPEAFF
TRBV2,TRBJ1-1,TRBD1,few,TGTGCCAGCCACTCGGACAGGGTGGGCACTGAAGCTTTCTTT,CASHSDRVGTEAFF
TRBV5-5,TRBJ2-3,TRBD2,.,TGTGCCAGCACCCAAGCGGGAGTCACAGATACGCAGTATTTT,CASTQAGVTDTQYF
TRBV5-1,TRBJ1-6,TRBD1,few,TGCGCCAGCACCAGAGCCGGGACAGAAGATTCACCCCTCCACTTT,CASTRAGTEDSPLHF
TRBV9,TRBJ2-7,TRBD1,.,TGTGCCAGCAGCGTAGCCCCGACAGGGGGAGCGAAGCAGTACTTC,CASSVAPTGGAKQYF
TRBV5-1,TRBJ1-4,.,.,TGCGCCAGCAGCTTGGCCCTGGACAGCGCAACTAATGAAAAACTGTTTTTT,CASSLALDSATNEKLFF
TRBV19,TRBJ1-5,.,.,TGTGCCAGTATCAGTTCCCCGGGGAATCAGCCCCAGCATTTT,CASISSPGNQPQHF
TRBV5-6,TRBJ1-1,.,few,TGTGCCAGCAGCAACTCCCCCGGACATCGGAACACTGAAGCTTTCTTT,CASSNSPGHRNTEAFF
TRBV7-9,TRBJ2-7,.,many,TGTGCCAGCAGCTTGGCGAGTAGCTCCTACGAGCAGTACTTC,CASSLASSSYEQYF
TRBV21-1,TRBJ1-2,.,few,TGTGCCAGCAGCAAAAGTCGGGGATATAACTATGGCTACACCTTC,CASSKSRGYNYGYTF
TRBV29-1,TRBJ2-1,TRBD2,few,TGCAGCGTGGCCCTAGCGGGCCCCTGGAATGAGCAGTTCTTC,CSVALAGPWNEQFF
TRBV6-5,TRBJ1-2,.,few,TGTGCCAGCAGTTACTCGAGGCAGTCTAACTATGGCTACACCTTC,CASSYSRQSNYGYTF
TRBV6-7,TRBJ2-7,TRBD1,.,TGTGCCAGCGGAAAGGACAGGCCCTGTAGGGAGCAGTACTTC,CASGKDRPCREQYF
TRBV28,TRBJ2-3,TRBD1,.,TGTGCCAGCAGTGAAGCCCTCGGGACAGGCAACCAAGATACGCAGTATTTT,CASSEALGTGNQDTQYF